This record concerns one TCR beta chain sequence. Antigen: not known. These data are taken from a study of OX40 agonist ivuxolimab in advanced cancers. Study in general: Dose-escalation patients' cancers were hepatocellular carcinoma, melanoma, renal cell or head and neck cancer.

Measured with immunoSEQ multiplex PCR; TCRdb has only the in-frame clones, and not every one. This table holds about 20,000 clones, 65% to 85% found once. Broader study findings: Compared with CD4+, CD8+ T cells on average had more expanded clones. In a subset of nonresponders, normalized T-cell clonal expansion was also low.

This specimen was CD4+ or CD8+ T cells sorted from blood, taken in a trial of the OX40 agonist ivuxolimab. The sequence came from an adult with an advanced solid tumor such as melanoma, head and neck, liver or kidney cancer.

The DNA for the CDR3 is TGTGCCAGCAGCGTCCGAGGGTCAAGCTACGAGCAGTACTTC. Protein: CASSVRGSSYEQYF. V gene TRBV9 combines with J gene TRBJ2-7; a possible D gene is TRBD2 (5 bases). V was trimmed by 2 bases and J by 3 bases, leaving 12 bases between them. Germline loops: CDR1 SGDLS, CDR2 YYNGEE. This CDR3 contains 14 residues.